This TCR beta chain was recovered during a study of shared clonotypes between healthy human individuals. In replicate PCRs of sorted subsets, roughly 190 ng DNA, about 30,000 T cell genomes, was used. Libraries were prepared by immunoSEQ multiplex PCR; TCRdb keeps only in-frame clonotypes and omits some of them. Of more than 600,000 clones listed, roughly 94% were seen once; the top ten hold 24%. General study results and limits: Memory subsets generally showed lower estimated richness than naive subsets.

The CDR3 sequence is 12 residues long. In germline, CDR1 is SEHNR, CDR2 FQNEAQ (reference sequence). Trimming removed 1 base at V and 7 bases at J, with 8 bases between. This clone was counted between two and nine times. The antigen is undetermined. Other DNA sequences within the sample encode an identical CDR3. Positive CCR7 selection of CD45RO-negative cells yielded the naive CD8 cells, and terminally differentiated effector memory CD45RA+ cells were excluded. The clonotype comes from a young man in good health. The sequencing input was naive CD8+ T cells sorted from blood. The chain recombines TRBV7-9 with TRBJ2-7; D perhaps matches TRBD1 (6 bases). The CDR3 DNA sequence: TGTGCCAGCAGCTTAGGGGGGCGTGAGCAGTACTTC. Translating it yields CASSLGGREQYF.